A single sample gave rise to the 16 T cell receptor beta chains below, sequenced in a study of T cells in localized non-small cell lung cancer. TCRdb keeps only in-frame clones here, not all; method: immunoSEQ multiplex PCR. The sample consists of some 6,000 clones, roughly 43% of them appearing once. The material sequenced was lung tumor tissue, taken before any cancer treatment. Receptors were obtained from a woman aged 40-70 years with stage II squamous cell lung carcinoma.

The CDR3 reads CASSFGMVMNTEAFF. CDR3 coding DNA: TGTGCCAGTAGTTTTGGAATGGTCATGAACACTGAAGCTTTCTTT. The rearrangement uses TRBV19 and TRBJ1-1; D remains unclear. This CDR3 is built from 15 residues. CDR1 LNHDA and CDR2 SQIVND come from the germline V gene (reference sequence). V was clipped by 5 bases and J by 0 bases, with 13 bases between them.

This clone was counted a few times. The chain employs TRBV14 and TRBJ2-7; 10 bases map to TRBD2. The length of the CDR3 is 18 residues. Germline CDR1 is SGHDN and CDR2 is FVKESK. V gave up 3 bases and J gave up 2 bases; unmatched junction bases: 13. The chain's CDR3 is CASSQGGASGSYPYEQYF. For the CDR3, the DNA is TGTGCCAGCAGCCAGGGGGGAGCTAGCGGGAGCTACCCCTACGAGCAGTACTTC.

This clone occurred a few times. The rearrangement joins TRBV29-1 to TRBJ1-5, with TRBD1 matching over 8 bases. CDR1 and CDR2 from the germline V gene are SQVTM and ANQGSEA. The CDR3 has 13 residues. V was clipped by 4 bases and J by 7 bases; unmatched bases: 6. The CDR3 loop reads CSVATGAGQPQHF. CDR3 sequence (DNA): TGCAGCGTTGCGACAGGGGCGGGACAGCCCCAGCATTTT.

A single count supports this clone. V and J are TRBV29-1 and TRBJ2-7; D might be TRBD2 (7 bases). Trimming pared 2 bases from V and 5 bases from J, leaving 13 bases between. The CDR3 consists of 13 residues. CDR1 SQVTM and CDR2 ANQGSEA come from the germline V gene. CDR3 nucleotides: TGCAGCGTTGAACCTCAGGGGAGGGACGAGCAGTACTTC. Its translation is CSVEPQGRDEQYF.

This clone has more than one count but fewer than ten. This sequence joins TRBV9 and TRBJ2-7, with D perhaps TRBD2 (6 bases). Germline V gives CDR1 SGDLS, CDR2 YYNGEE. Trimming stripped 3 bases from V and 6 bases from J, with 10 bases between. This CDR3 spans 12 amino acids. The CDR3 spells CASSEGRSEQYF. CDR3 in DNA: TGTGCCAGCAGCGAAGGGAGGTCCGAGCAGTACTTC. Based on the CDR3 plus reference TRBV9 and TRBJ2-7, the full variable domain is DSGVTQTPKHLITATGQRVTLRCSPRSGDLSVYWYQQSLDQGLQFLIQYYNGEERAKGNILERFSAQQFPDLHSELNLSSLELGDSALYFCASSEGRSEQYFGPGTRLTVT.

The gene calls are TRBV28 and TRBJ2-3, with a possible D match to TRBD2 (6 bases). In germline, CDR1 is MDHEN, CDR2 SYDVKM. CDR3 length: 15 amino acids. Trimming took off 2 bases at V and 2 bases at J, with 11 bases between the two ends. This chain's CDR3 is CASSLGGSYTDTQYF. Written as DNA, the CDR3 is TGTGCCAGCAGTTTAGGGGGGTCGTACACAGATACGCAGTATTTT. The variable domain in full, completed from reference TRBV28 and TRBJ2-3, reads DVKVTQSSRYLVKRTGEKVFLECVQDMDHENMFWYRQDPGLGLRLIYFSYDVKMKEKGDIPEGYSVSREKKERFSLILESASTNQTSMYLCASSLGGSYTDTQYFGPGTRLTVL.

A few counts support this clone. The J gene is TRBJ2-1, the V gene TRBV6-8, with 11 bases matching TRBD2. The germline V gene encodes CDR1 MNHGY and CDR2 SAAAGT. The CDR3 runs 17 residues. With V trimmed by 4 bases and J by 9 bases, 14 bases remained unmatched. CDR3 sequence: CASSFTSGSTSPGEQFF. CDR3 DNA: TGTGCCAGCAGTTTCACTAGCGGGAGTACGTCCCCCGGTGAGCAGTTCTTC.

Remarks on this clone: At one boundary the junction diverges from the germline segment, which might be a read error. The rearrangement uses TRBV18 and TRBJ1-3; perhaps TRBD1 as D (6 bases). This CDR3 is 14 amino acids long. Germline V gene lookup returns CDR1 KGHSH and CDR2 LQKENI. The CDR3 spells CASSRTNREGTIYF. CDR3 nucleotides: TGTGCCAGTTCACGAACAAACAGGGAGGGCACCATATATTTT. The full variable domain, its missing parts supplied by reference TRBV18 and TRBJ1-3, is NAGVMQNPRHLVRRRGQEARLRCSPMKGHSHVYWYRQLPEEGLKFMVYLQKENIIDESGMPKERFSAEFPKEGPSILRIQQVVRGDSAAYFCASSRTNREGTIYFGEGSWLTVV.

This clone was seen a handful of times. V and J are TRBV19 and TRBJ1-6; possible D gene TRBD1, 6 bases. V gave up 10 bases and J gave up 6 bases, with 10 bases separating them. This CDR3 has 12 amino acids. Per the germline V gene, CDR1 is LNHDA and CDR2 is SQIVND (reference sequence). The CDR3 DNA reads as TGTGCCACTAGGACAGTTAATTCACCCCTCCACTTT. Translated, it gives CATRTVNSPLHF.

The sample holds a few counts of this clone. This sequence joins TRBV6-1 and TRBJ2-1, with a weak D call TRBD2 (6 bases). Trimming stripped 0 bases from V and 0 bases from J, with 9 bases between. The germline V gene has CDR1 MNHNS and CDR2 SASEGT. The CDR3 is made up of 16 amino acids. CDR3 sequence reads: CASSEAPAGSYNEQFF. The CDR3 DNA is TGTGCCAGCAGTGAAGCTCCAGCGGGCTCCTACAATGAGCAGTTCTTC.

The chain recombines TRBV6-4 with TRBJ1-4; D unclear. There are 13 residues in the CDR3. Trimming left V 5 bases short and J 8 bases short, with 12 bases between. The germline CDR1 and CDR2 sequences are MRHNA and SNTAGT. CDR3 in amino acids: CASSLRATEKLFF. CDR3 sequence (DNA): TGTGCCAGCAGTCTCCGGGCCACGGAAAAACTGTTTTTT.

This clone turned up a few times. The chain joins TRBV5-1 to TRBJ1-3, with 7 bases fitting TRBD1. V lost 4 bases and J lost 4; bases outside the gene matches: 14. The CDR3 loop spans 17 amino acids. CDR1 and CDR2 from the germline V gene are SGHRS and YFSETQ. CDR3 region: CASSDVDRQGAGNTIYF. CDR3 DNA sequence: TGCGCCAGCAGCGACGTCGACAGACAGGGCGCAGGAAACACCATATATTTT.

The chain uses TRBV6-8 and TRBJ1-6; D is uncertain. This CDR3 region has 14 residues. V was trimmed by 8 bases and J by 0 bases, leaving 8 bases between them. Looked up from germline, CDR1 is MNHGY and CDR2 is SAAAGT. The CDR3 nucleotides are TGTGCCAGCCAAGTCGGCTCCTATAATTCACCCCTCCACTTT. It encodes CASQVGSYNSPLHF.

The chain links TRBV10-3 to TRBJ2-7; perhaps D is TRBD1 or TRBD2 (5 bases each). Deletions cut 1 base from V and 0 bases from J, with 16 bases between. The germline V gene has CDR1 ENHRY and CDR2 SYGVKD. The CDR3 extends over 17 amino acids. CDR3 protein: CAISEFPGPRTSYEQYF. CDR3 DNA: TGTGCCATCAGTGAGTTTCCGGGACCAAGGACCTCCTACGAGCAGTACTTC.

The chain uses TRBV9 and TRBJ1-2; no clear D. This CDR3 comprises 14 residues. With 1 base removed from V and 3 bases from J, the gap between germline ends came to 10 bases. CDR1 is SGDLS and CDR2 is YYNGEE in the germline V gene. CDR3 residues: CASSVSPWDYGYTF. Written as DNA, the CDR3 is TGTGCCAGCAGCGTATCCCCATGGGACTATGGCTACACCTTC.

Here the CDR3 reads CASSRGIEGNTIYF. The CDR3 DNA is TGTGCCAGCTCAAGGGGGATCGAAGGAAACACCATATATTTT. The V gene is TRBV18, the J gene TRBJ1-3; TRBD1 is a possible D gene (6 bases). CDR1 is KGHSH and CDR2 is LQKENI in the germline V gene. The germline V and J ends were trimmed by 5 bases and 4 bases, with 12 bases remaining between them. The CDR3 consists of 14 residues.